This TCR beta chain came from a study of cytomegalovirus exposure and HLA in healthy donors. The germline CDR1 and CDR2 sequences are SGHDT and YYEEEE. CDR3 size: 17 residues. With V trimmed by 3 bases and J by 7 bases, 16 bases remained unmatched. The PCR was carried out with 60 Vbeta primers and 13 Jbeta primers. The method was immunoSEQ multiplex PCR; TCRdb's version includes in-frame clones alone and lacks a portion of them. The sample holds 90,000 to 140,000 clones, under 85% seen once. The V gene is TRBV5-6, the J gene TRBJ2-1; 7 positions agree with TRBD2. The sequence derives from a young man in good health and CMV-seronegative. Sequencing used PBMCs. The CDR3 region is CASSSTSRTRRLNEQFF. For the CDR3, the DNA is TGTGCCAGCAGCTCCACCTCCCGGACTAGAAGGTTAAATGAGCAGTTCTTC.